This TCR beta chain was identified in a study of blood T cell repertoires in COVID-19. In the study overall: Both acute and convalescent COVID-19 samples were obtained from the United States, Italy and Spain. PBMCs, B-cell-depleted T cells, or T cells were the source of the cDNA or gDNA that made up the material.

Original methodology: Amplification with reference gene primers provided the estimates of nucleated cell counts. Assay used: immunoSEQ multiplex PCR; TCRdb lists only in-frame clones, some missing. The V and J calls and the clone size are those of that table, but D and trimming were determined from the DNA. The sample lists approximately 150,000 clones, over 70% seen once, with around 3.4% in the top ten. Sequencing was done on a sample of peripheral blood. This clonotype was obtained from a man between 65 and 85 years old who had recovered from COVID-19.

CDR3 bases: TGTGCCAGCAGCTTGGGGCGGGATCGGGTAGCCAAAAACATTCAGTACTTC. Protein product: CASSLGRDRVAKNIQYF. The chain has TRBV5-6 and TRBJ2-4; D may be TRBD2 (6 bases). CDR3 length: 17 residues. Trimming shortened V by 0 bases and J by 0 bases, and 13 bases separated the two germline ends. Germline lookup yields CDR1 SGHDT and CDR2 YYEEEE.